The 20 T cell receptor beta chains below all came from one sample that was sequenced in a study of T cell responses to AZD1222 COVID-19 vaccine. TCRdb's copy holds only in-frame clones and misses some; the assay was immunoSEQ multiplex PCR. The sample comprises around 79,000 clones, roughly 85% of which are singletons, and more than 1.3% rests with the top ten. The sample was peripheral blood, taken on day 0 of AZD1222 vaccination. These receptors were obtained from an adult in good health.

The CDR3, as DNA: TGTGCCAGCAGCTACCGAACTAGCGGGAGGATATACGAGCAGTACTTC. As protein: CASSYRTSGRIYEQYF. V is TRBV13 and J is TRBJ2-7; 12 bases match TRBD2. Germline V gene data show CDR1 as PRHDT and CDR2 as FYEKMQ (reference sequence). V shed 4 bases and J 4 bases; nucleotides not matched to a gene: 8. The length of the CDR3 is 16 residues.

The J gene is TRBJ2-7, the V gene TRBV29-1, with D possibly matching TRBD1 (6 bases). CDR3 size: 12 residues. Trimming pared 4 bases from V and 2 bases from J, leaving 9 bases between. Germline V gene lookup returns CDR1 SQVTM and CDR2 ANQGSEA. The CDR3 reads CSVADSAYEQYF. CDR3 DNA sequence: TGCAGCGTTGCGGACAGCGCCTACGAGCAGTACTTC.

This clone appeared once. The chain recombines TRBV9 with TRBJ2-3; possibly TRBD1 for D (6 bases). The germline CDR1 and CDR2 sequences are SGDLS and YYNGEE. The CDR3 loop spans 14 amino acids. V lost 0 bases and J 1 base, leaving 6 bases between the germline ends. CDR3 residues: CASSVGQGTDTQYF. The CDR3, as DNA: TGTGCCAGCAGCGTAGGACAGGGCACAGATACGCAGTATTTT.

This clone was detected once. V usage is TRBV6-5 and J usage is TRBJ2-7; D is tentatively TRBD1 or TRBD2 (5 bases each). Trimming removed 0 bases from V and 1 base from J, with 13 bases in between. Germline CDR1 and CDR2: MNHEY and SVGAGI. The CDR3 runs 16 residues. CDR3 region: CASSYSFSGGSYEQYF. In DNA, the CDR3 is TGTGCCAGCAGTTACTCATTCTCTGGGGGATCCTACGAGCAGTACTTC.

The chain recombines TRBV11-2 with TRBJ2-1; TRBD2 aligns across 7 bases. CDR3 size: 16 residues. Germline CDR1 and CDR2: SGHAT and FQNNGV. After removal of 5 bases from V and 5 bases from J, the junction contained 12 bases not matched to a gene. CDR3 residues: CASSILSGTINNEQFF. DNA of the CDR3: TGTGCCAGCAGCATCTTATCCGGGACTATAAACAATGAGCAGTTCTTC.

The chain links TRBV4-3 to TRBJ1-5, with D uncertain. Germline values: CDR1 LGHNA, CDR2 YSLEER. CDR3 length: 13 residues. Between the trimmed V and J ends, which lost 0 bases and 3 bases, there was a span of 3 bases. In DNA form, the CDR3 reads TGCGCCAGCAGCCAAGACGACAATCAGCCCCAGCATTTT. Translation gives CASSQDDNQPQHF.

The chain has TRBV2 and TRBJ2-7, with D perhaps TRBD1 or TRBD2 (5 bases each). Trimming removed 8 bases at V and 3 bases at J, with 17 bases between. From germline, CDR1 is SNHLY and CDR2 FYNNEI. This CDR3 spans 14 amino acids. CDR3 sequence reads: CASASGRKNYEQYF. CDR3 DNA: TGTGCCAGCGCCTCGGGACGCAAGAACTACGAGCAGTACTTC.

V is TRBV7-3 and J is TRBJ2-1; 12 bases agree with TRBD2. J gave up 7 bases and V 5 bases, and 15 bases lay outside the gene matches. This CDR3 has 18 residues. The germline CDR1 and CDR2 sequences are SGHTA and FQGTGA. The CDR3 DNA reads TGTGCCAGCAGCCATAGACTAGCGGGAGTCCATTTGGTGAATGAGCAGTTCTTC. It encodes CASSHRLAGVHLVNEQFF.

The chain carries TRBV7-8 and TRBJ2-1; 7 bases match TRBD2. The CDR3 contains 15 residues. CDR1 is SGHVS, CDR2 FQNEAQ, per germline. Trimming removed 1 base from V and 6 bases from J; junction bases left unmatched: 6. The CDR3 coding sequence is TGTGCCAGCAGCTTAGAAGGGAGGGGTTTCAATGAGCAGTTCTTC. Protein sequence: CASSLEGRGFNEQFF.

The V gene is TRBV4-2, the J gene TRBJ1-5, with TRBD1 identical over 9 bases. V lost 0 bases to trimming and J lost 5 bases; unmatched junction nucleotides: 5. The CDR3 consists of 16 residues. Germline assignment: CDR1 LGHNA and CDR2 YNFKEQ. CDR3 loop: CASSQEDRGAHQPQHF. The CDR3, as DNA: TGTGCCAGCAGCCAAGAAGACAGGGGGGCCCATCAGCCCCAGCATTTT.

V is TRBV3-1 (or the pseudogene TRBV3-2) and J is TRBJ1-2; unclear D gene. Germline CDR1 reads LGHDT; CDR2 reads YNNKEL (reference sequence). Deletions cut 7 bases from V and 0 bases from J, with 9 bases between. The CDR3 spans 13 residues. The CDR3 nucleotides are TGTGCCAGCACGGACCACTCTAACTATGGCTACACCTTC. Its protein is CASTDHSNYGYTF.

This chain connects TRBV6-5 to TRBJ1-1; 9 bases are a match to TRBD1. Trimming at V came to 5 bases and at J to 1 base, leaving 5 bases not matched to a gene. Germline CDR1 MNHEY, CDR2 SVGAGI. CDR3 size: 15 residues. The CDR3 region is CASSRDREGNTEAFF. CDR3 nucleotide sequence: TGTGCCAGCAGTAGGGACAGGGAGGGGAACACTGAAGCTTTCTTT.

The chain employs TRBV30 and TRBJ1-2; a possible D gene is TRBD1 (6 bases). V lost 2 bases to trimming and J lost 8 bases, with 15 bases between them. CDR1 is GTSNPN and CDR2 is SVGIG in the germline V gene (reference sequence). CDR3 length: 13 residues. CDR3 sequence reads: CAWSIPGAGGYTF. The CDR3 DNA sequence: TGTGCCTGGAGTATACCGGGGGCGGGGGGCTACACCTTC.

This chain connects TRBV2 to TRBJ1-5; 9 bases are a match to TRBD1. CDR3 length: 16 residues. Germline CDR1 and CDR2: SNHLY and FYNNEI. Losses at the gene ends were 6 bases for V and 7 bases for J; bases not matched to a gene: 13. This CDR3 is CASSSVGTGIGQPQHF. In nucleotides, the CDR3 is TGTGCCAGCAGCTCCGTGGGGACAGGGATCGGGCAGCCCCAGCATTTT.

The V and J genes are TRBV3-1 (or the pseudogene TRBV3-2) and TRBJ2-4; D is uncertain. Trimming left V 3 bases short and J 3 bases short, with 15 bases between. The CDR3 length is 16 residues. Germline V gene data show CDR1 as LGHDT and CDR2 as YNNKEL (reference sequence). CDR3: CASSHVGGGGKNIQYF. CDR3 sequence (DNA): TGTGCCAGCAGCCATGTCGGTGGCGGTGGCAAAAACATTCAGTACTTC.

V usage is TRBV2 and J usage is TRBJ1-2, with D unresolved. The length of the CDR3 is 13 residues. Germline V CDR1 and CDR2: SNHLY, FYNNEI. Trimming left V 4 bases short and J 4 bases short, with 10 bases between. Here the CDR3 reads CASSALDTYGYTF. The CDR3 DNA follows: TGTGCCAGCAGTGCTTTAGACACCTATGGCTACACCTTC.

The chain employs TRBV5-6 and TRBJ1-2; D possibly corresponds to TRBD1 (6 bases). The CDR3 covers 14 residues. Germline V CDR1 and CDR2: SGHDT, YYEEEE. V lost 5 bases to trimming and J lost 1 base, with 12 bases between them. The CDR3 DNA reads TGTGCCAGCAGACGGACAGAGGTTAACTATGGCTACACCTTC. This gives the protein CASRRTEVNYGYTF.

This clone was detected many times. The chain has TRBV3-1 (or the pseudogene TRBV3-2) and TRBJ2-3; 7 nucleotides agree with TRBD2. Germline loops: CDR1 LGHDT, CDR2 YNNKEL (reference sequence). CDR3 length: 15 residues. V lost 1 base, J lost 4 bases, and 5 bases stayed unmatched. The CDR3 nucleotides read TGTGCCAGCAGCCAAGTGGCGGGAGAGCCAGATACGCAGTATTTT. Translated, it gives CASSQVAGEPDTQYF.

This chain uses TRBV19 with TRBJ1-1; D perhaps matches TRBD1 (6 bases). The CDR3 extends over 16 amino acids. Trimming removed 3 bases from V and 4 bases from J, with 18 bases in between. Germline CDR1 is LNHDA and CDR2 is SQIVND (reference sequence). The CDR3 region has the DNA TGTGCCAGTAGTATTATCCCGACAGGTCGGGTCACTGAAGCTTTCTTT. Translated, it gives CASSIIPTGRVTEAFF.

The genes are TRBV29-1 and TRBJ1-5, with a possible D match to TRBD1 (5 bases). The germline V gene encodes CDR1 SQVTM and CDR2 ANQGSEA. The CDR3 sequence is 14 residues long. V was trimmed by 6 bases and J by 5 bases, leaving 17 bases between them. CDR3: CSVALGGRDQPQHF. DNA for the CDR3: TGCAGCGTGGCCCTGGGGGGTCGCGATCAGCCCCAGCATTTT.